A single sample is the source of the 29 T cell receptor beta chains below, sequenced in a study of T cell changes during pregnancy in multiple sclerosis. Sequencing was performed with immunoSEQ multiplex PCR; in TCRdb, only in-frame clones are kept and a portion is missing. The sample has roughly 40,000 clones, nearly 90% seen once. The specimen was CD4+ T cells from peripheral blood mononuclear cells, collected after pregnancy. The receptors were gathered from a female donor with multiple sclerosis, enrolled in a pregnancy study.

CDR3 protein: CASSLGGIAAYEQYF. CDR3 in DNA: TGTGCCAGCAGCTTAGGCGGAATCGCGGCCTACGAGCAGTACTTC. This chain connects TRBV7-2 to TRBJ2-7, with no clear D. The CDR3 contains 15 residues. Trimming took 1 base from V and 2 from J, leaving 12 bases between them. The germline V gene encodes CDR1 SGHTA and CDR2 FQGNSA.

V usage is TRBV7-8 and J usage is TRBJ1-4; a weak D match, TRBD1 (5 bases). Germline V gene sequence: CDR1 SGHVS, CDR2 FQNEAQ. V was pared by 5 bases and J by 8 bases, with 12 bases between. The CDR3 runs 13 residues. The CDR3 DNA follows: TGTGCCAGCAGCCCGTTCGGGGGGGAAAAACTGTTTTTT. Protein: CASSPFGGEKLFF.

This chain uses TRBV6-5 with TRBJ2-7, with 9 bases lining up with TRBD1. V lost 5 bases, J lost 5 bases, and 10 bases stayed unmatched. This CDR3 spans 15 amino acids. CDR1 is MNHEY, CDR2 SVGAGI, per germline. This CDR3 reads CASSRYRTGDDEQYF. The DNA for the CDR3 is TGTGCCAGCAGTCGATATAGGACAGGGGACGACGAGCAGTACTTC.

This clone was observed a single time. V is TRBV12-5 and J is TRBJ2-7; TRBD1 might be the D (6 bases). This CDR3 spans 16 amino acids. V lost 7 bases and J lost 5, with 24 bases in between. Germline CDR1 is LGHNT and CDR2 is FRNRAP. The CDR3 region has the DNA TGTGCTAGTGTCCGCAGGGGCTTAAACAGGGCGGACGAGCAGTACTTC. This translates into CASVRRGLNRADEQYF.

This chain links TRBV5-6 with TRBJ2-3, with 9 nucleotides matching TRBD1. Germline V gene data show CDR1 as SGHDT and CDR2 as YYEEEE. This CDR3 contains 15 residues. The junction had 6 bases not matched to a gene; V was cut back by 4 bases and J by 3 bases. The CDR3 coding sequence is TGTGCCAGCAGCGCACAGGGGGCCGGAACAGATACGCAGTATTTT. This encodes CASSAQGAGTDTQYF.

This chain uses TRBV5-8 with TRBJ1-5; D is undetermined. The V gene lost 1 base and the J gene lost 6 bases, with 8 bases spanning the gap. CDR1 is SGHTS and CDR2 is YDEGEE in the germline V gene. CDR3 length equals 13 residues. CDR3 sequence (DNA): TGTGCCAGCAGCTTGAGGGAGGGTCAGCCCCAGCATTTT. As protein: CASSLREGQPQHF.

The chain is built from TRBV19 and TRBJ1-5, with a possible D match to TRBD1 (5 bases). Germline V gene sequence: CDR1 LNHDA, CDR2 SQIVND (reference sequence). The CDR3 totals 15 residues. V was clipped by 1 base and J by 4 bases, with 11 bases between them. The CDR3 sequence is CASSIVGGGNQPQHF. The CDR3 DNA reads TGTGCCAGTAGTATAGTCGGGGGGGGGAATCAGCCCCAGCATTTT.

The V and J genes are TRBV6-6 and TRBJ2-1; TRBD2 might be the D (6 bases). The germline CDR1 and CDR2 sequences are MNHNY and SVGAGI (reference sequence). V lost 4 bases and J 9 bases, leaving 19 bases between the germline ends. The CDR3 is 15 amino acids. CDR3 residues: CASSSSGTGMSEQFF. CDR3 in DNA: TGTGCCAGCAGTTCCTCCGGGACTGGTATGAGTGAGCAGTTCTTC.

The V and J genes are TRBV7-2 and TRBJ1-2, with 7 bases lining up with TRBD1. The CDR3 has 11 residues. The V segment lost 11 bases and the J segment 10 bases; nucleotides outside the gene matches: 10. In germline, CDR1 is SGHTA, CDR2 FQGNSA. The CDR3 DNA is TGTGCCGCCGAACAGGGGTCGGACTACACCTTC. Protein sequence: CAAEQGSDYTF.

The CDR3 nucleotides are TGTGCCAGCAGCCCACGCGGGACAGTATTGTCCTACGAGCAGTACTTC. It specifies CASSPRGTVLSYEQYF. The chain carries TRBV7-8 and TRBJ2-7; maybe TRBD1 (7 bases). This CDR3 spans 16 amino acids. Germline V lookup: CDR1 SGHVS, CDR2 FQNEAQ. Trimming took 5 bases from V and 1 from J, leaving 18 bases between them.

The genes are TRBV19 and TRBJ1-2, with no clear D. CDR3 length equals 11 residues. In germline, CDR1 is LNHDA, CDR2 SQIVND (reference sequence). V was clipped by 5 bases and J by 1 base, with 2 bases between them. The CDR3 region is CASSYNYGYTF. The DNA of the CDR3 is TGTGCCAGTAGTTATAACTATGGCTACACCTTC.

J is TRBJ1-5 and V is TRBV9; tentative D call: TRBD1 (6 bases). The CDR3 runs 13 residues. Germline loops: CDR1 SGDLS, CDR2 YYNGEE. Trimming left V 3 bases short and J 4 bases short, with 8 bases between. CDR3 loop: CASSAGQNQPQHF. In DNA, the CDR3 is TGTGCCAGCAGCGCCGGACAGAATCAGCCCCAGCATTTT.

The gene calls are TRBV4-3 and TRBJ1-6; D gene uncertain. Between the trimmed V and J ends, which lost 4 bases and 9 bases, there was a span of 13 bases. Per the germline V gene, CDR1 is LGHNA and CDR2 is YSLEER. This CDR3 has 14 amino acids. CDR3 nucleotide sequence: TGCGCCAGCAGCCGAACCGTAGGAGGTTCACCCCTCCACTTT. It specifies CASSRTVGGSPLHF.

The chain has TRBV18 and TRBJ1-2; 7 bases are shared with TRBD1. After removal of 5 bases from V and 4 bases from J, the junction contained 7 bases not matched to a gene. The germline V gene encodes CDR1 KGHSH and CDR2 LQKENI. The CDR3 is 14 residues long. Here the CDR3 reads CASSSQGTSYGYTF. The CDR3 nucleotides are TGTGCCAGCTCATCACAGGGGACTAGCTATGGCTACACCTTC.

This clone has only a few counts. The chain is built from TRBV7-6 and TRBJ2-7, with 9 bases lining up with TRBD1. CDR3 length: 13 amino acids. With V trimmed by 9 bases and J by 5 bases, 8 bases remained unmatched. The germline gives CDR1 SGHVS, CDR2 FNYEAQ. CDR3 sequence reads: CARVWTGEHEQYF. The CDR3 nucleotides read TGTGCCAGGGTGTGGACAGGGGAACACGAGCAGTACTTC.

V usage is TRBV5-4 and J usage is TRBJ2-1; 10 bases align to TRBD1. The CDR3 sequence is 16 residues long. J lost 6 bases, V lost 0 bases, and 6 bases had no gene match. CDR1 SGHNT and CDR2 YYREEE come from the germline V gene (reference sequence). CDR3 bases: TGTGCCAGCAGCTTGGGTTGGGGGACAGGGGTCAATGAGCAGTTCTTC. As protein: CASSLGWGTGVNEQFF.

The chain combines TRBV9 with TRBJ2-3; D is unresolved. In germline, CDR1 is SGDLS, CDR2 YYNGEE. This CDR3 is 16 amino acids long. Trimming pared 0 bases from V and 1 base from J, leaving 12 bases between. CDR3 DNA: TGTGCCAGCAGCGTAGGAATAGCTTGGGGCACAGATACGCAGTATTTT. It encodes CASSVGIAWGTDTQYF.

J is TRBJ1-4 and V is TRBV28; D perhaps matches TRBD1 (5 bases). Trimming pared 7 bases from V and 5 bases from J, leaving 11 bases between. The CDR3 has 13 amino acids. CDR1 is MDHEN, CDR2 SYDVKM, per germline. The CDR3 coding sequence is TGTGCCAGCATTTCGGGGGTAAATGAAAAACTGTTTTTT. Residues: CASISGVNEKLFF.

The chain combines TRBV6-5 with TRBJ2-7; possible D gene TRBD2, 5 bases. CDR3 length: 12 amino acids. The germline CDR1 and CDR2 sequences are MNHEY and SVGAGI. V lost 0 bases to trimming and J lost 8 bases, with 8 bases between them. The CDR3 reads CASSYSGEKQYF. In nucleotides, the CDR3 is TGTGCCAGCAGTTACTCCGGGGAAAAGCAGTACTTC.

With regard to this clone: The sample carries other DNA sequences with the same CDR3. V gene TRBV4-2 combines with J gene TRBJ1-5; possibly TRBD1 for D (5 bases). The germline V gene has CDR1 LGHNA and CDR2 YNFKEQ. V lost 0 bases, J lost 9 bases, and 15 bases lay in between. The CDR3 is 15 amino acids. The CDR3 loop is CASSQDGPGDRPQHF. DNA for the CDR3: TGTGCCAGCAGCCAAGATGGGCCGGGGGATCGGCCCCAGCATTTT.

The chain has TRBV5-1 and TRBJ2-5; D call uncertain. The CDR3 is 13 residues long. The germline gives CDR1 SGHRS, CDR2 YFSETQ. V was shortened by 5 bases and J by 2 bases, with 10 bases between the two germline ends. The CDR3 nucleotides are TGCGCCAGCAGGGAACTGACTCAAGAGACCCAGTACTTC. Translating it yields CASRELTQETQYF. The entire variable domain, with the rest obtained from reference TRBV5-1 and TRBJ2-5, is as follows: KAGVTQTPRYLIKTRGQQVTLSCSPISGHRSVSWYQQTPGQGLQFLFEYFSETQRNKGNFPGRFSGRQFSNSRSEMNVSTLELGDSALYLCASRELTQETQYFGPGTRLLVL.

The chain has TRBV7-2 and TRBJ2-7; 11 positions agree with TRBD2. This CDR3 contains 15 residues. Germline V gene sequence: CDR1 SGHTA, CDR2 FQGNSA. Trimming at V came to 5 bases and at J to 9 bases, leaving 12 bases not matched to a gene. CDR3: CASSQLAGDLFGQYF. The CDR3 nucleotides are TGTGCCAGCAGCCAACTAGCGGGGGACCTGTTCGGGCAGTACTTC.

The V call is TRBV25-1, the J call TRBJ1-1; TRBD1 agrees at 7 bases. V lost 5 bases to trimming and J lost 4 bases; unmatched junction nucleotides: 4. Germline CDR1 MGHDK, CDR2 SYGVNS. The CDR3 length is 13 residues. The CDR3 nucleotides read TGTGCCAGCAGTAGGGGGCCTGGCACTGAAGCTTTCTTT. Its translation is CASSRGPGTEAFF.

This CDR3 is CASSSLWNTEAFF. The CDR3 DNA follows: TGTGCCAGCAGCTCATTGTGGAACACTGAAGCTTTCTTT. This chain links TRBV7-2 with TRBJ1-1; no clear D gene. This CDR3 has 13 amino acids. Germline assignment: CDR1 SGHTA and CDR2 FQGNSA. Trimming removed 4 bases at V and 1 base at J, with 7 bases between.

The chain links TRBV30 to TRBJ2-1; TRBD1 agrees at 7 bases. V trimming: 7 bases; J trimming: 5 bases; junction bases outside the gene matches: 5. Germline V gene sequence: CDR1 GTSNPN, CDR2 SVGIG (reference sequence). This CDR3 contains 12 residues. The CDR3 coding sequence is TGTGCCTCCCGGGACAGAAACAATGAGCAGTTCTTC. Protein sequence: CASRDRNNEQFF.

This rearrangement joins TRBV5-1 to TRBJ1-2; D is possibly TRBD1 (6 bases). V lost 0 bases and J lost 4, with 7 bases in between. This CDR3 is built from 13 residues. CDR1 is SGHRS, CDR2 YFSETQ, per germline. The CDR3 DNA sequence: TGCGCCAGCAGCTTGGACAGGGCCTATGGCTACACCTTC. Translation: CASSLDRAYGYTF.

The CDR3 region has the DNA TGTGCCAGCAGCCGGTTTCTTCGGGTTGTCGGCACTGAAGCTTTCTTT. Protein sequence: CASSRFLRVVGTEAFF. The genes are TRBV5-5 and TRBJ1-1; D gene ambiguous. The V end lost 4 bases, the J end lost 4 bases, and 20 bases lay between the germline ends. CDR1 and CDR2 from the germline V gene are SGHKS and YYEKEE (reference sequence). The CDR3 runs 16 residues.

The chain couples TRBV7-2 to TRBJ2-5, with D hard to call. The ends were cut back, 3 bases at V and 4 bases at J, with 3 bases in the middle. Germline V gene lookup returns CDR1 SGHTA and CDR2 FQGNSA. CDR3 length equals 11 residues. CDR3 DNA sequence: TGTGCCAGCAGCTTTCGAGAGACCCAGTACTTC. Translated, it gives CASSFRETQYF.

The gene calls are TRBV5-1 and TRBJ2-6; possible D gene TRBD1, 5 bases. With 1 base removed from V and 2 bases from J, the gap between germline ends came to 16 bases. This CDR3 contains 18 residues. Looked up from germline, CDR1 is SGHRS and CDR2 is YFSETQ. As DNA, the CDR3 is TGCGCCAGCAGCTTGACGGACACACAGTCTGCTGGGGCCAACGTCCTGACTTTC. It is translated as CASSLTDTQSAGANVLTF. Full variable domain (remainder filled in from reference TRBV5-1 and TRBJ2-6): KAGVTQTPRYLIKTRGQQVTLSCSPISGHRSVSWYQQTPGQGLQFLFEYFSETQRNKGNFPGRFSGRQFSNSRSEMNVSTLELGDSALYLCASSLTDTQSAGANVLTFGAGSRLTVL.